The rows below give T cell receptor beta chains drawn from one sample of a study of cytomegalovirus exposure and HLA in healthy donors. The table came from immunoSEQ multiplex PCR; TCRdb's copy has only in-frame clones and leaves some out. The table has roughly 250,000 clones, nearly 90% seen once; the top ten hold less than 0.4%. The sample taken for sequencing was PBMCs. The origin of the receptors is a young woman in good health and CMV-seronegative. Each CDR3 is given with its conserved first and last residue. A D gene is named only where the DNA matches it firmly.

v_call: TRBV5-4; j_call: TRBJ2-3; d_call: TRBD1; cdr3_aa: CASSLGGQGTDTQYF; cdr3_nt: TGTGCCAGCAGCTTGGGGGGACAGGGCACAGATACGCAGTATTTT
v_call: TRBV4-2; j_call: TRBJ1-2; d_call: .; cdr3_aa: CASSHLGPPAGGNYGYTF; cdr3_nt: TGTGCCAGCAGCCACTTGGGACCACCAGCCGGGGGTAACTATGGCTACACCTTC
v_call: TRBV18; j_call: TRBJ2-7; d_call: .; cdr3_aa: CASSPSGNRLYEQYF; cdr3_nt: TGTGCCAGCTCACCTTCGGGCAACAGGCTCTACGAGCAGTACTTC
v_call: TRBV29-1; j_call: TRBJ1-1; d_call: .; cdr3_aa: CSVVWGVDTEAFF; cdr3_nt: TGCAGCGTTGTCTGGGGAGTGGACACTGAAGCTTTCTTT
v_call: TRBV27; j_call: TRBJ1-1; d_call: .; cdr3_aa: CASKRGGTEAFF; cdr3_nt: TGTGCCAGCAAGCGGGGGGGCACTGAAGCTTTCTTT
v_call: TRBV27; j_call: TRBJ2-1; d_call: .; cdr3_aa: CASRHGYPGNEQFF; cdr3_nt: TGTGCCAGCAGACATGGGTATCCGGGCAATGAGCAGTTCTTC
v_call: TRBV4-1; j_call: TRBJ1-5; d_call: .; cdr3_aa: CASSRALGVSDQPQHF; cdr3_nt: TGCGCCAGCAGCCGGGCACTCGGGGTTAGCGATCAGCCCCAGCATTTT
v_call: TRBV29-1; j_call: TRBJ2-5; d_call: .; cdr3_aa: CSVERGGEETQYF; cdr3_nt: TGCAGCGTTGAAAGGGGGGGGGAAGAGACCCAGTACTTC
v_call: TRBV19; j_call: TRBJ1-5; d_call: .; cdr3_aa: CASSSPYRVINQPQHF; cdr3_nt: TGTGCCAGTAGTAGCCCGTACAGGGTAATCAATCAGCCCCAGCATTTT
v_call: TRBV29-1; j_call: TRBJ2-3; d_call: TRBD2; cdr3_aa: CSVAGLAGYPPGPTQYF; cdr3_nt: TGCAGCGTGGCGGGACTAGCGGGTTATCCTCCGGGGCCTACGCAGTATTTT
v_call: TRBV19; j_call: TRBJ1-3; d_call: .; cdr3_aa: CASKGPHSGNTIYF; cdr3_nt: TGTGCCAGTAAGGGGCCGCATTCTGGAAACACCATATATTTT
v_call: TRBV6-5; j_call: TRBJ1-3; d_call: .; cdr3_aa: CASSSGREWSGNTIYF; cdr3_nt: TGTGCCAGCAGTTCGGGCAGGGAATGGTCTGGAAACACCATATATTTT
v_call: TRBV27; j_call: TRBJ2-2; d_call: .; cdr3_aa: CASSWGLSTGELFF; cdr3_nt: TGTGCCAGCAGTTGGGGACTGAGCACCGGGGAGCTGTTTTTT
v_call: TRBV10-2; j_call: TRBJ1-2; d_call: TRBD1; cdr3_aa: CASRAGGVYGYTF; cdr3_nt: TGCGCCAGCCGCGCAGGGGGCGTTTATGGCTACACCTTC
v_call: TRBV5-1; j_call: TRBJ1-6; d_call: .; cdr3_aa: CASSAYQISLDSPLHF; cdr3_nt: TGCGCCAGCAGCGCTTACCAAATTAGCTTGGATTCACCCCTCCACTTT
v_call: TRBV10-2; j_call: TRBJ1-1; d_call: TRBD1; cdr3_aa: CASSESTGVTEAFF; cdr3_nt: TGCGCCAGCAGTGAAAGTACAGGGGTAACTGAAGCTTTCTTT
v_call: TRBV2; j_call: TRBJ2-1; d_call: TRBD1; cdr3_aa: CASSVDRGYYNEQFF; cdr3_nt: TGTGCCAGCAGTGTCGACAGGGGGTACTACAATGAGCAGTTCTTC
v_call: TRBV25-1; j_call: TRBJ2-7; d_call: .; cdr3_aa: CSSPGQPKTYEQYF; cdr3_nt: TGTTCTTCGCCGGGACAACCTAAAACCTACGAGCAGTACTTC
v_call: TRBV27; j_call: TRBJ1-3; d_call: .; cdr3_aa: CASSLAGSGNTIYF; cdr3_nt: TGTGCCAGCAGTTTAGCAGGATCTGGAAACACCATATATTTT
v_call: TRBV10-3; j_call: TRBJ1-2; d_call: .; cdr3_aa: CAISEEGGAGIYGYTF; cdr3_nt: TGTGCCATCAGTGAGGAAGGAGGCGCGGGAATCTATGGCTACACCTTC
v_call: TRBV7-2; j_call: TRBJ2-2; d_call: TRBD2; cdr3_aa: CASSERGLAGGPGELFF; cdr3_nt: TGTGCCAGCAGCGAAAGGGGACTAGCGGGGGGGCCCGGGGAGCTGTTTTTT
v_call: TRBV27; j_call: TRBJ2-5; d_call: TRBD2; cdr3_aa: CASSRPGTSGGEETQYF; cdr3_nt: TGTGCCAGCAGCCGACCAGGGACTAGCGGGGGGGAAGAGACCCAGTACTTC
v_call: TRBV27; j_call: TRBJ2-2; d_call: .; cdr3_aa: CASSRSGQSPNTGELFF; cdr3_nt: TGTGCCAGCAGCAGAAGCGGACAGAGCCCGAACACCGGGGAGCTGTTTTTT